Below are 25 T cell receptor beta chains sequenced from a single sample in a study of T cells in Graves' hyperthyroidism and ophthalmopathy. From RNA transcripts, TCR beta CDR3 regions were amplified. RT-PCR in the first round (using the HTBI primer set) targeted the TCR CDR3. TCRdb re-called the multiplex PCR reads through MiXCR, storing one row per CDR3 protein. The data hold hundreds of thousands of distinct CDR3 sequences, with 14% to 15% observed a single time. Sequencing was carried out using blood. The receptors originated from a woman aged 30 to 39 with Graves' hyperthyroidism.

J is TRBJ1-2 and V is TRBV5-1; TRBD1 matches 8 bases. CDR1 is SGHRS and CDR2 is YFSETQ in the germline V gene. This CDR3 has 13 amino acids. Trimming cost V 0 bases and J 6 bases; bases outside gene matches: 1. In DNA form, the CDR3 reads TGCGCCAGCAGCTTGGGACAGGGGCATGGCTACACCTTC. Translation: CASSLGQGHGYTF.

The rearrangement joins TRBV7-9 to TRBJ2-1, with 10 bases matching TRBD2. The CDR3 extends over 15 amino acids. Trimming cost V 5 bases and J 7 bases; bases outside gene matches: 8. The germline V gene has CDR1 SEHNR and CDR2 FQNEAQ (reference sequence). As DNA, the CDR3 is TGTGCCAGCAGCCCCAGGAGCGGGGGGGCGAATGAGCAGTTCTTC. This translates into CASSPRSGGANEQFF. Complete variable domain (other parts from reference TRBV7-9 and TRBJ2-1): DTGVSQNPRHKITKRGQNVTFRCDPISEHNRLYWYRQTLGQGPEFLTYFQNEAQLEKSRLLSDRFSAERPKGSFSTLEIQRTEQGDSAMYLCASSPRSGGANEQFFGPGTRLTVL.

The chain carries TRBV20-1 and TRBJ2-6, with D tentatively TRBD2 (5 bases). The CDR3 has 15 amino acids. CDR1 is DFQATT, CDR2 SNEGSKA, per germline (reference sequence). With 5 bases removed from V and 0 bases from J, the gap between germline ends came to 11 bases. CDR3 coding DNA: TGCAGTGCTTTCCCCGGGGTCTCTGGGGCCAACGTCCTGACTTTC. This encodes CSAFPGVSGANVLTF.

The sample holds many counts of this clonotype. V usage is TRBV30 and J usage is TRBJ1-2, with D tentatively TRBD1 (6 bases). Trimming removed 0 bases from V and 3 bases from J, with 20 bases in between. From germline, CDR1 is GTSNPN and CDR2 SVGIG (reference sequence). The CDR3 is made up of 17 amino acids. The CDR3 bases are TGTGCCTGGAGTGTACGGTTGTGGGGACAAAGAGACTATGGCTACACCTTC. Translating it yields CAWSVRLWGQRDYGYTF.

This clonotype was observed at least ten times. The CDR3 DNA follows: TGCAGCGTTGGAAGTTGCACTAGCGGGAGTAGGACCGGGGAGCTGTTTTTT. Translation gives CSVGSCTSGSRTGELFF. V is TRBV29-1 and J is TRBJ2-2; TRBD2 matches at 11 bases. The J segment lost 5 bases and the V segment lost 4 bases, leaving 12 bases of the junction unmatched. The CDR3 is 17 amino acids. CDR1 SQVTM and CDR2 ANQGSEA come from the germline V gene.

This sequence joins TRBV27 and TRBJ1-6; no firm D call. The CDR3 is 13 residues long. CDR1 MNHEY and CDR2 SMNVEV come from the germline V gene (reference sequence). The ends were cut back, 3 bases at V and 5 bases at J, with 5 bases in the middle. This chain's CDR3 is CASSFNHNSPLHF. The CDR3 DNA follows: TGTGCCAGCAGTTTTAATCATAATTCACCCCTCCACTTT.

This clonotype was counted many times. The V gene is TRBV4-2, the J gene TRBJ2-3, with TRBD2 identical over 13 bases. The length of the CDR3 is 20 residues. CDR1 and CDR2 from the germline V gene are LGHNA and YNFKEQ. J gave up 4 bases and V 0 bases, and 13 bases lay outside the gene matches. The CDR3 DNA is TGTGCCAGCAGCCAAGATCGGCGGACTAGCGGGAGAGCTCGTCCAGATACGCAGTATTTT. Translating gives CASSQDRRTSGRARPDTQYF.

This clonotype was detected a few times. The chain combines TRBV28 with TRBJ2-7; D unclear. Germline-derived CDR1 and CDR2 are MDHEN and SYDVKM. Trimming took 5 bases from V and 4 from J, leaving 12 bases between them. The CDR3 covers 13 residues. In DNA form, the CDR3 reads TGTGCCAGCAGTCCCGGCAGTGGGTACGAGCAGTACTTC. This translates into CASSPGSGYEQYF.

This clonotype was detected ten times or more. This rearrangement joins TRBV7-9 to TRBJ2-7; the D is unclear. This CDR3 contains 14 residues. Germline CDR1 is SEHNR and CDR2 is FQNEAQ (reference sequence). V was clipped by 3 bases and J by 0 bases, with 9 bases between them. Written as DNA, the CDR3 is TGTGCCAGCAGCTTGGATCTTAGCTCCTACGAGCAGTACTTC. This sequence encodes CASSLDLSSYEQYF. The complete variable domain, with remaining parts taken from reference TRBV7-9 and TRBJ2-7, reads DTGVSQNPRHKITKRGQNVTFRCDPISEHNRLYWYRQTLGQGPEFLTYFQNEAQLEKSRLLSDRFSAERPKGSFSTLEIQRTEQGDSAMYLCASSLDLSSYEQYFGPGTRLTVT.

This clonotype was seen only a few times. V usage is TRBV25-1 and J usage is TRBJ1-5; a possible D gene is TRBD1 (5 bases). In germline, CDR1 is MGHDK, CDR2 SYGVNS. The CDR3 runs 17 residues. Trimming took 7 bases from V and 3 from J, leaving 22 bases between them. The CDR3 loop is CASISPKGTHLNQPQHF. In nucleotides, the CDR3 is TGTGCCAGCATAAGCCCTAAGGGGACTCATCTCAATCAGCCCCAGCATTTT.

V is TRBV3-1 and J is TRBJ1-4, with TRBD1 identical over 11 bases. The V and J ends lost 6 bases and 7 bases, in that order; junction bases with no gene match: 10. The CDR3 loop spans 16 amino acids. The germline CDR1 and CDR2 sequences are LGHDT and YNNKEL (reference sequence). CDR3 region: CASSRTGGGRGEKLFF. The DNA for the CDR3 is TGTGCCAGCAGTCGGACAGGGGGCGGTAGGGGTGAAAAACTGTTTTTT.

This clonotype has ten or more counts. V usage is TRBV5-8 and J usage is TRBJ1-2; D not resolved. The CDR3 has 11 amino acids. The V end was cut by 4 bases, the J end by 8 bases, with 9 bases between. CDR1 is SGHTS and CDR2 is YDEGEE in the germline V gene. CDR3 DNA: TGTGCCAGCAGCCAACTTCGGGGCTACACCTTC. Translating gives CASSQLRGYTF. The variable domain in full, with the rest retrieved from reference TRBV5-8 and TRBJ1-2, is EAGVTQSPTHLIKTRGQQATLRCSPISGHTSVYWYQQALGLGLQFLLWYDEGEERNRGNFPPRFSGRQFPNYSSELNVNALELEDSALYLCASSQLRGYTFGSGTRLTVV.

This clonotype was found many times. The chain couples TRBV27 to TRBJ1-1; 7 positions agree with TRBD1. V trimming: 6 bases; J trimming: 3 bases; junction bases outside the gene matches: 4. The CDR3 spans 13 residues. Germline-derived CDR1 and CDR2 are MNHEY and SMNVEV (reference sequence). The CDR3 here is CASRRDSYTEAFF. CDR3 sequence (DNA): TGTGCCAGCAGGCGGGACAGCTACACTGAAGCTTTCTTT.

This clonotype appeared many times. The CDR3 is CASSLGQGLHEQYF. The CDR3 DNA is TGTGCCAGCAGCCTCGGACAGGGGCTCCACGAGCAGTACTTC. The chain is built from TRBV3-1 and TRBJ2-7, with TRBD1 matching 9 bases. CDR3 size: 14 residues. CDR1 and CDR2 (germline): LGHDT, YNNKEL (reference sequence). With V trimmed by 4 bases and J by 5 bases, 6 bases remained unmatched.

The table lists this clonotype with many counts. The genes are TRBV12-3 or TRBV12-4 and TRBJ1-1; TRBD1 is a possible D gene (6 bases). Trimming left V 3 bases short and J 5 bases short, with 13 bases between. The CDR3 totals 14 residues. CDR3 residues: CASSFAGRGTEAFF. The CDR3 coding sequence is TGTGCCAGCAGTTTTGCAGGGAGGGGGACTGAAGCTTTCTTT.

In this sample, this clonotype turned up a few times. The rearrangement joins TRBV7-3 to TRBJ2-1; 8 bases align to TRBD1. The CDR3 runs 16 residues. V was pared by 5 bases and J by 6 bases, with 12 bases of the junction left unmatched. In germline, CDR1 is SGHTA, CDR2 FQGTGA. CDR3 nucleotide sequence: TGTGCCAGCAGCGATACTAATCAGGGGGCTCTCAATGAGCAGTTCTTC. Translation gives CASSDTNQGALNEQFF.

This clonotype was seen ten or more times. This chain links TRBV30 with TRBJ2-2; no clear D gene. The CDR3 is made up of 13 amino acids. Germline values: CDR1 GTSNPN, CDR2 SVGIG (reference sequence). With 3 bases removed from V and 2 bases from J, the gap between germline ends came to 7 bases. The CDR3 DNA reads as TGTGCCTGGAGGGTGTCCAACACCGGGGAGCTGTTTTTT. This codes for CAWRVSNTGELFF.

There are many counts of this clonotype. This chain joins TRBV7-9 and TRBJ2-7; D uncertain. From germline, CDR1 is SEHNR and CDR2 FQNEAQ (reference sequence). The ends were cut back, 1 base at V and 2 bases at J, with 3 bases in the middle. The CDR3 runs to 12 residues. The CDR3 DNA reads TGTGCCAGCAGCTTAGGAACCTACGAGCAGTACTTC. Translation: CASSLGTYEQYF.

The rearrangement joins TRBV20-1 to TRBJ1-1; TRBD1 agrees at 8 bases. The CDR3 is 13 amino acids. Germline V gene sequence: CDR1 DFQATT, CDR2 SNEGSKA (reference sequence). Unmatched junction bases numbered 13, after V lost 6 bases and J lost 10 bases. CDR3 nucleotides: TGCAGTGCACCGCCGACAGGGGTTAGGGGAGCTTTCTTT. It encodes CSAPPTGVRGAFF.

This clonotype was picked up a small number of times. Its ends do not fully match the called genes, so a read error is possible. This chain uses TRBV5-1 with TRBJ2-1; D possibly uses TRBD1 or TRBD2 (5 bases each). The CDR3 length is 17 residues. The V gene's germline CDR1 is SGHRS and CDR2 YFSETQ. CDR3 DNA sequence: TGCGCCAGCAGTTTGGGTCGGGGCGGCAAGTCCTACAATGAGCAGTTCTTC. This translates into CASSLGRGGKSYNEQFF.

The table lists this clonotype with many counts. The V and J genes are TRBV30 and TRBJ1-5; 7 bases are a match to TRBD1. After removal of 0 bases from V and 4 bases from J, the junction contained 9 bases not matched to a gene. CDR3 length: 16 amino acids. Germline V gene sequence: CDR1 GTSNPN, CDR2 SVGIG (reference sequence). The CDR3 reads CAWSVLHPGGNQPQHF. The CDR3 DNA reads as TGTGCCTGGAGTGTACTTCATCCAGGGGGGAATCAGCCCCAGCATTTT.

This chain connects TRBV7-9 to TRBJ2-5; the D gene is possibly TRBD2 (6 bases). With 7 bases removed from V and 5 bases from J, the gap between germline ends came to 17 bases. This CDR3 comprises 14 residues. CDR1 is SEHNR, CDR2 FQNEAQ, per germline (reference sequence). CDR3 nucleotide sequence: TGTGCCAGCATCGTACCGGGAGTAGGGGAGACCCAGTACTTC. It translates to CASIVPGVGETQYF.

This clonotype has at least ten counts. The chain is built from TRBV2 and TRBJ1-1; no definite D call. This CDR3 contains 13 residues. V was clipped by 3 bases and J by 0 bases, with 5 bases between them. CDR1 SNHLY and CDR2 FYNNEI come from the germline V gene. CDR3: CASSDNMNTEAFF. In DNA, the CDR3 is TGTGCCAGCAGTGACAACATGAACACTGAAGCTTTCTTT.

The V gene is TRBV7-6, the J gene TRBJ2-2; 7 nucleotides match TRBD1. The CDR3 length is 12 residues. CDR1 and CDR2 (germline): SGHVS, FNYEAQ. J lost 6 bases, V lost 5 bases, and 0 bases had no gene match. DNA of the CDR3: TGTGCCAGCAGCGACAGGGCCGGGGAGCTGTTTTTT. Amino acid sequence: CASSDRAGELFF.

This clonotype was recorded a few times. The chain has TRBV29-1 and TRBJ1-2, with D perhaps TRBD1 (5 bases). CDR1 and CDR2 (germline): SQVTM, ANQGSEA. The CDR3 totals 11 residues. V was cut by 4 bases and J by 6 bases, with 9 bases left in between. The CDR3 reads CSVAGQDGYTF. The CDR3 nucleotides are TGCAGCGTTGCGGGGCAGGATGGCTACACCTTC.